The entry below describes one T cell receptor (beta chain). The authors' processing: Estimation of nucleated cell counts was performed using reference gene primer amplification. Measured with immunoSEQ multiplex PCR; TCRdb has only the in-frame clones, and not every one. From that table come the V and J calls and clone size; the DNA was used to work out D and trimming. The data show 35,000 to 55,000 clones, about 87% seen once. V shed 3 bases and J 2 bases; nucleotides not matched to a gene: 8. The CDR3 contains 16 residues. From germline, CDR1 is MNHEY and CDR2 SMNVEV (reference sequence). These data come from a study of blood T cell repertoires in COVID-19. In the study overall: T cells, B-cell-depleted T cells, or PBMCs provided the cDNA or gDNA that served as material.

V usage is TRBV27 and J usage is TRBJ2-3; 7 bases are shared with TRBD2. The TCR was taken from a human donor in a cohort sampled during active COVID-19. Sequenced material: peripheral blood. CDR3 loop: CASSFGPSGYTDTQYF. DNA for the CDR3: TGTGCCAGCAGTTTTGGTCCTAGCGGATACACAGATACGCAGTATTTT.